A selection of T cell receptor beta chains follows, all from one sample in a study of blood T cell repertoires in COVID-19. Assay used: immunoSEQ multiplex PCR; TCRdb lists only in-frame clones, some missing. The table has some 310,000 clones, 90% seen once. The material sequenced was peripheral blood. The source is a middle-aged woman with COVID-19, enrolled during active disease. The CDR3 runs from the conserved cysteine through the conserved F or W. The D gene is left open where the match is weak. Clone sizes are given selectively: once, few, many, or a class where the clone is expanded.

V gene: TRBV6-1
D gene: TRBD1
J gene: TRBJ1-5
clone size: few
CDR3 DNA: TGTGCCAGCAGCAGGACAGGGCATAGCAATCAGCCCCAGCATTTT
CDR3 protein: CASSRTGHSNQPQHF

V gene: TRBV9
D gene: TRBD2
J gene: TRBJ2-1
clone size: NA
CDR3 DNA: TGTGCCAGCAGCGTATCGGGACTAGCGGGCTCCTACAATGAGCAGTTCTTC
CDR3 protein: CASSVSGLAGSYNEQFF

V gene: TRBV25-1
D gene: NA
J gene: TRBJ1-2
clone size: NA
CDR3 DNA: TGTGCCAGCAGTGAGAGGGCCTTCGGCTATGGCTACACCTTC
CDR3 protein: CASSERAFGYGYTF

V gene: TRBV9
D gene: TRBD2
J gene: TRBJ2-5
clone size: NA
CDR3 DNA: TGTGCCAGCAGCGCCATCCTGGGGGGGGAGACCCAGTACTTC
CDR3 protein: CASSAILGGETQYF

V gene: TRBV10-3
D gene: TRBD1
J gene: TRBJ1-3
clone size: NA
CDR3 DNA: TGTGCCATCAGTGAGTATCCCCAGACAGGGACTTCTGGAAACACCATATATTTT
CDR3 protein: CAISEYPQTGTSGNTIYF

V gene: TRBV19
D gene: TRBD1
J gene: TRBJ1-5
clone size: NA
CDR3 DNA: TGTGCCAGTAGACAACAGGGGCAAGTCAATCAGCCCCAGCATTTT
CDR3 protein: CASRQQGQVNQPQHF

V gene: TRBV4-1
D gene: NA
J gene: TRBJ1-2
clone size: NA
CDR3 DNA: TGCGCCAGCAGCCAGACAGTAAACTATGGCTACACCTTC
CDR3 protein: CASSQTVNYGYTF

V gene: TRBV12-3/TRBV12-4
D gene: NA
J gene: TRBJ2-2
clone size: NA
CDR3 DNA: TGTGCCAACTCGAACACCGGGGAGCTGTTTTTT
CDR3 protein: CANSNTGELFF

V gene: TRBV5-1
D gene: TRBD1
J gene: TRBJ1-2
clone size: NA
CDR3 DNA: TGCGCCAGCAGCACTGGACAGGGGTCGGGTGGCTACACCTTC
CDR3 protein: CASSTGQGSGGYTF

V gene: TRBV7-7
D gene: TRBD2
J gene: TRBJ2-5
clone size: once
CDR3 DNA: TGTGCTAGCAGCTTCAGGCTAGCGGGACAAGAGACCCAGTACTTC
CDR3 protein: CASSFRLAGQETQYF

V gene: TRBV30
D gene: NA
J gene: TRBJ2-3
clone size: NA
CDR3 DNA: TGTGCCTGGAGTGCCGCAGGGGCTAGCACAGATACGCAGTATTTT
CDR3 protein: CAWSAAGASTDTQYF

V gene: TRBV19
D gene: TRBD1
J gene: TRBJ1-1
clone size: NA
CDR3 DNA: TGTGCCAGTAGTCAACCTAGGACAGGGGGGAACACTGAAGCTTTCTTT
CDR3 protein: CASSQPRTGGNTEAFF

V gene: TRBV3-1/TRBV3-2
D gene: NA
J gene: TRBJ1-1
clone size: NA
CDR3 DNA: TGTGCCAGCAGCCAGGGGGCTCTCCTCACTGAAGCTTTCTTT
CDR3 protein: CASSQGALLTEAFF

V gene: TRBV28
D gene: NA
J gene: TRBJ1-1
clone size: NA
CDR3 DNA: TGTGCCAGCAGTTTGGGGGGGGCCCCGAACACTGAAGCTTTCTTT
CDR3 protein: CASSLGGAPNTEAFF

V gene: TRBV28
D gene: NA
J gene: TRBJ2-7
clone size: NA
CDR3 DNA: TGTGCCAGCAGTTCCCCCCGAAGAACGGGAGCTTCTATCGAGCAGTACTTC
CDR3 protein: CASSSPRRTGASIEQYF

V gene: TRBV12-3/TRBV12-4
D gene: NA
J gene: TRBJ2-2
clone size: NA
CDR3 DNA: TGTGCCAGCAGTTTTCGGGGGGAGCTGTTTTTT
CDR3 protein: CASSFRGELFF

V gene: TRBV18
D gene: NA
J gene: TRBJ1-2
clone size: NA
CDR3 DNA: TGTGCCAGCTCGGAGGGCAGGGCCTATGGCTACACCTTC
CDR3 protein: CASSEGRAYGYTF

V gene: TRBV27
D gene: TRBD2
J gene: TRBJ2-7
clone size: NA
CDR3 DNA: TGTGCCAGCAGTTTGGCTAGCGGGTTATCCTACGAGCAGTACTTC
CDR3 protein: CASSLASGLSYEQYF

V gene: TRBV30
D gene: NA
J gene: TRBJ1-3
clone size: NA
CDR3 DNA: TGTGCCTGCCAACTGACTAGCGGAAACACCATATATTTT
CDR3 protein: CACQLTSGNTIYF

V gene: TRBV7-9
D gene: TRBD1
J gene: TRBJ1-2
clone size: NA
CDR3 DNA: TGTGCCAGCAGCGCAGAGACAGGGGCTCATGGCTACACCTTC
CDR3 protein: CASSAETGAHGYTF

V gene: TRBV6-5
D gene: TRBD1
J gene: TRBJ1-2
clone size: NA
CDR3 DNA: TGTGCCAGCAGTCAAACAGGGGCCTATGGCTACACCTTC
CDR3 protein: CASSQTGAYGYTF

V gene: TRBV29-1
D gene: TRBD1
J gene: TRBJ1-2
clone size: NA
CDR3 DNA: TGCAGCGTTCGCGCAGGGACAGGGATCTATGGCTACACCTTC
CDR3 protein: CSVRAGTGIYGYTF

V gene: TRBV28
D gene: NA
J gene: TRBJ1-6
clone size: NA
CDR3 DNA: TGTGCCACCTCCGGGGGATACAATTCACCCCTCCACTTT
CDR3 protein: CATSGGYNSPLHF

V gene: TRBV28
D gene: TRBD1
J gene: TRBJ1-2
clone size: NA
CDR3 DNA: TGTGCCAGCAGCTCCCTAGGACAGGGGCGTTATGGCTACACCTTC
CDR3 protein: CASSSLGQGRYGYTF

V gene: TRBV19
D gene: NA
J gene: TRBJ2-7
clone size: few
CDR3 DNA: TGTGCCAGTAGTATTCGAGCCGACTCCTACGAGCAGTACTTC
CDR3 protein: CASSIRADSYEQYF